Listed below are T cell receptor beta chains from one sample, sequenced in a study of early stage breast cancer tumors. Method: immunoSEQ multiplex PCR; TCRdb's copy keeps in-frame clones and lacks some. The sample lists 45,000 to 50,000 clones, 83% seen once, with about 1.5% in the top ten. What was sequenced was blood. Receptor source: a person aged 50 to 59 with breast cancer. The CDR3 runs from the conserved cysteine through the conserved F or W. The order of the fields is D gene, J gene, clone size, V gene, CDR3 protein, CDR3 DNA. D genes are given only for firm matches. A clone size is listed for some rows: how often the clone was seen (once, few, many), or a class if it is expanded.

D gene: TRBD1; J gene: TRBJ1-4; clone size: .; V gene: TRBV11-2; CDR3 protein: CASTITGGAGEKLFF; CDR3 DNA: TGTGCCAGCACCATAACAGGGGGCGCAGGAGAAAAACTGTTTTTT
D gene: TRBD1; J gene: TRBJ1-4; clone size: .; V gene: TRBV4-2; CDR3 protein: CASSRRQGAEKLFF; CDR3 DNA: TGTGCCAGCAGCCGCCGACAGGGCGCTGAAAAACTGTTTTTT
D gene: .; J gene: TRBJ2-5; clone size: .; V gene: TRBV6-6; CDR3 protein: CASSYSGRGETQYF; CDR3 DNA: TGTGCCAGCAGTTACTCGGGTCGTGGGGAGACCCAGTACTTC
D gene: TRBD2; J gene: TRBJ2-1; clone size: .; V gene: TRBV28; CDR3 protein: CASSWGGGAVEQFF; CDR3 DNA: TGTGCCAGCAGTTGGGGCGGGGGGGCAGTGGAGCAGTTCTTC
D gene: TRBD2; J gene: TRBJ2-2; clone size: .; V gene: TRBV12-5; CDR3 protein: CASGFLEVGLAGTGELFF; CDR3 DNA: TGTGCTAGTGGTTTCCTTGAGGTTGGACTAGCGGGAACCGGGGAGCTGTTTTTT
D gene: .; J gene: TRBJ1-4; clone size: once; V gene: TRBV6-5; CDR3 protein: CASRRGQVEKLFF; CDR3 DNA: TGTGCCAGCCGACGGGGGCAAGTTGAAAAACTGTTTTTT
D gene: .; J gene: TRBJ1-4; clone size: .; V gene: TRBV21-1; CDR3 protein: CASSPDRDQNSQKLFF; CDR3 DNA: TGTGCCAGCAGCCCGGACAGGGACCAAAATTCGCAGAAACTGTTTTTT
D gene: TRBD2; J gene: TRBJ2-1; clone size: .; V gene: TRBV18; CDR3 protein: CASSQTSGSGNEQFF; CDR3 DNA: TGTGCCAGCTCACAGACTAGCGGGAGTGGGAATGAGCAGTTCTTC
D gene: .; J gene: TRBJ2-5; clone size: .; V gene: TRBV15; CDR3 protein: CATSREGRSGETQYF; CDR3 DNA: TGTGCCACCAGCAGAGAAGGGCGGAGTGGAGAGACCCAGTACTTC
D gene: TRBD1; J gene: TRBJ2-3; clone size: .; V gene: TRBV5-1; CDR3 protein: CASSTGVVGTDTQYF; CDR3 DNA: TGCGCCAGCAGCACAGGGGTGGTGGGGACAGATACGCAGTATTTT
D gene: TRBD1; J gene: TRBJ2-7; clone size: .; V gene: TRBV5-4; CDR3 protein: CASSPGQVSYEQYF; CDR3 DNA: TGTGCCAGCAGCCCGGGACAGGTTTCCTACGAGCAGTACTTC
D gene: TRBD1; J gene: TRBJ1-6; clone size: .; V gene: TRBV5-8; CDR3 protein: CASSLWGQANSPLHF; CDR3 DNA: TGTGCCAGCAGCTTGTGGGGACAGGCCAATTCACCCCTCCACTTT
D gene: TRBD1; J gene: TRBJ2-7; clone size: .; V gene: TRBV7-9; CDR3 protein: CASSLAGGADEQYF; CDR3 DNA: TGTGCCAGCAGCTTAGCAGGGGGCGCGGACGAGCAGTACTTC
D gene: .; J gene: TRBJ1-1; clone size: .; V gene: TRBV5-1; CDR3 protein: CASSWGRSDTEAFF; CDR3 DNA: TGCGCCAGCAGCTGGGGACGTTCGGACACTGAAGCTTTCTTT
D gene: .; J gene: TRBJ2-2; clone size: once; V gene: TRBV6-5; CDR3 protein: CASRDAYNTGELFF; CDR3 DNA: TGTGCCAGCAGGGATGCATACAACACCGGGGAGCTGTTTTTT
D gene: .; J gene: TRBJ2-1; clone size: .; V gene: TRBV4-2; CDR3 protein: CASSQAGRGASYNEQFF; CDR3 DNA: TGTGCCAGCAGCCAAGCAGGACGGGGGGCCTCCTACAATGAGCAGTTCTTC
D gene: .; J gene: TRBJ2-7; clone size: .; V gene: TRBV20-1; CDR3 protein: CRPCRFGEQYF; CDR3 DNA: TGCAGGCCCTGTCGGTTTGGCGAGCAGTACTTC
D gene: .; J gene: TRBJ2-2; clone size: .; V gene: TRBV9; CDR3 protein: CASSVQTTIPGELFF; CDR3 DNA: TGTGCCAGCAGCGTCCAAACTACCATTCCGGGGGAGCTGTTTTTT
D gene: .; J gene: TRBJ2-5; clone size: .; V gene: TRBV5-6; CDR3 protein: CASSLVGRYQETQYF; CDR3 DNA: TGTGCCAGCAGCTTGGTTGGCAGGTACCAAGAGACCCAGTACTTC
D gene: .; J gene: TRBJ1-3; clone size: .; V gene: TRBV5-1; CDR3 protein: CASSLAQSSGNTIYF; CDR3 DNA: TGCGCCAGCAGCTTGGCCCAGAGCTCTGGAAACACCATATATTTT
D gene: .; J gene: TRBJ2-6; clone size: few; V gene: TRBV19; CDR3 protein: CASSYSAGANVLTF; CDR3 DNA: TGTGCCAGTAGCTACAGTGCTGGGGCCAACGTCCTGACTTTC
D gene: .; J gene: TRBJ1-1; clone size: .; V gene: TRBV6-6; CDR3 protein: CASRESGSYAEAFF; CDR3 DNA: TGTGCCAGCAGGGAGTCCGGGAGCTACGCTGAAGCTTTCTTT
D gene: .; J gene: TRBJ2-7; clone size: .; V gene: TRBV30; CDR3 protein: CAWSRGRAYEQYF; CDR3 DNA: TGTGCCTGGAGTAGAGGCAGGGCCTACGAGCAGTACTTC
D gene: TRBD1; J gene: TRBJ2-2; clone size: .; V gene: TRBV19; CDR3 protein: CASLLGTDQDGELFF; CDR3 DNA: TGTGCCAGTCTCCTGGGGACAGATCAAGACGGGGAGCTGTTTTTT
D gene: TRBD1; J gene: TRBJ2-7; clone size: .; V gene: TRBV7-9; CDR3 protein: CASSLLGQGAREQYF; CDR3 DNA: TGTGCCAGCAGCTTGTTAGGACAGGGGGCGAGGGAGCAGTACTTC
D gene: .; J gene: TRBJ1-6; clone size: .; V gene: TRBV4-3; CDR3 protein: CASSQEGSNSPLHF; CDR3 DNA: TGCGCCAGCAGCCAAGAAGGCAGCAATTCACCCCTCCACTTT
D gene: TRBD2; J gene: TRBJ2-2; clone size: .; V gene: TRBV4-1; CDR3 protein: CASSQDRRASGGARLFF; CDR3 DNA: TGCGCCAGCAGCCAAGATCGTAGAGCTAGCGGGGGGGCCCGGCTGTTTTTT
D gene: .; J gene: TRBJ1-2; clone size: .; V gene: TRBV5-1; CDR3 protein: CASSLVPGDYGYTF; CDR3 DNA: TGCGCCAGCAGCTTGGTTCCAGGGGACTATGGCTACACCTTC
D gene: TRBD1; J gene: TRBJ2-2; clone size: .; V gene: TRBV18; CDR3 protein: CASSPPGQGHGELFF; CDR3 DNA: TGTGCCAGCTCACCACCGGGACAGGGACACGGGGAGCTGTTTTTT
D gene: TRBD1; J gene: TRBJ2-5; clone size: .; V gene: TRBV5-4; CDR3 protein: CASSLYGTGEPPYQETQYF; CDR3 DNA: TGTGCCAGCAGCTTGTACGGGACAGGGGAGCCCCCTTACCAAGAGACCCAGTACTTC
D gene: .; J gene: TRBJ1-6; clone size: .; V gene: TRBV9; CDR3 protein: CASSGTDFNSPLHF; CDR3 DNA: TGTGCCAGCAGCGGGACAGATTTTAATTCACCCCTCCACTTT
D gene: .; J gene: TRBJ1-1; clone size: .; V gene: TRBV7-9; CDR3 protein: CASSFEDTEAFF; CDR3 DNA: TGTGCCAGCAGCTTTGAGGACACTGAAGCTTTCTTT
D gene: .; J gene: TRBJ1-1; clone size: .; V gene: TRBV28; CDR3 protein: CASRSPGTNTEAFF; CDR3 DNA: TGTGCCAGCAGGTCCCCAGGGACGAACACTGAAGCTTTCTTT
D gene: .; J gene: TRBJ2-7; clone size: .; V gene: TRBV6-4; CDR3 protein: CARTPTSSYEQYF; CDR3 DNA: TGTGCCCGAACCCCTACAAGCTCCTACGAGCAGTACTTC
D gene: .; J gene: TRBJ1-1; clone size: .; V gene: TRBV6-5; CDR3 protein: CASSYSTVELNTEAFF; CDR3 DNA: TGTGCCAGCAGTTACTCGACAGTTGAACTTAACACTGAAGCTTTCTTT
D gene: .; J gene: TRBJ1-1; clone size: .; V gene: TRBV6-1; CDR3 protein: CASSDNWGREAFF; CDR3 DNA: TGTGCCAGCAGTGATAACTGGGGTCGAGAAGCTTTCTTT
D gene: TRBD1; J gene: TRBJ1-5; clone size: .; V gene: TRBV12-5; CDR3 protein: CASGLVHRGREQPQHF; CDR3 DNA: TGTGCTAGTGGTTTGGTACACAGGGGGCGCGAGCAGCCCCAGCATTTT